This T cell receptor (beta chain) was sequenced for a study of cytomegalovirus exposure and HLA in healthy donors. As for the study in general: Previous work identified 90 million to 130 million unique TCR beta sequences from about 200 million T cells. General study points: There were some public TCRs occurring in many donors, but most TCR sequences were rare. As was reported, the classifier diagnosed cytomegalovirus status with high specificity and sensitivity. It has been reported that TCR beta sequences accurately predicted the HLA-A and HLA-B alleles of most subjects.

13 Jbeta primers and 60 Vbeta primers were used for the PCR. The data were produced by immunoSEQ multiplex PCR, yet TCRdb's version contains in-frame clones alone and is incomplete. Among 150,000 to 250,000 clones, around 77% were seen once, and the ten largest hold under 2%. Comment on this clone: Its antigen is as yet unknown.

The TCR comes from a man aged 25 to 40 in good health and CMV-seronegative. The material sequenced was PBMCs.

The CDR3 nucleotides read TGCGCCAGCAGCCAGTGGGACAGGGGGGTCGAGCAGTACTTC. This encodes CASSQWDRGVEQYF. This chain uses TRBV4-1 with TRBJ2-7, with 11 bases lining up with TRBD1. This CDR3 contains 14 residues. CDR1 is MGHRA and CDR2 is YSYEKL in the germline V gene. Unmatched junction bases numbered 4, after V lost 3 bases and J lost 6 bases.